This T cell receptor beta chain comes out of a study of regulatory T cells in long-lasting Graves disease (dated by TCRdb to about 2021). As for the study more broadly: Newly diagnosed Graves' disease patients had taken antithyroid drugs for less than 3 months. This study used TCR sequencing and RNA sequencing of peripheral blood to compare persistent Graves' disease patients against newly diagnosed Graves' disease patients. The study took place in China and was registered as a clinical trial. A total of around 35 samples underwent TCR sequencing: about 13 from persistent and around 20 from newly diagnosed Graves' disease patients.

Spanning cysteine to phenylalanine, the CDR3 consists of 15 amino acids. Only the CDR3 DNA stays, 45 bases, in frame from base 1. The V and J ends are trimmed by 1 base and 5 bases, leaving 14 bases between them. The germline V gene encodes CDR1 SGHTA and CDR2 FQGNSA. The label giving this sample's time point can be read as: newly diagnosed GD, antithyroid drugs for less than 3 months. For both TCR sequencing and RNA sequencing, RNA was extracted from PBMCs using TRIzol. Graves' disease was diagnosed according to American Thyroid Association guidelines. Patients for the study were recruited at an endocrinology department in Xi'an, China. Each patient gave approximately 9.7 milliliters of peripheral blood, collected in an EDTA anticoagulant tube. Ficoll Paque Plus density gradient separation was used to isolate PBMCs, and no additional T cell sorting was done. An Agilent 2100 Bioanalyzer and agarose gel were used to assess RNA quality, and a NanoDrop 2000 was used to measure RNA concentration.

The method behind the library was multiplex PCR. Sequencing relied on an Illumina HiSeq 4000. iRepertoire HTBI primers and Arm-PCR amplification of CDR3 regions were used to construct TCR beta libraries. PCR products were gel purified before sequencing. In the source study's methods: Across samples, 60 to 80 TRBV and 13 to 15 TRBJ segments were identified and used for gene usage analysis of CDR3 amino acid clonotypes. COPE and FqMerger were used to merge filtered high-quality paired reads into contigs. BLAST was used to align contigs to the IMGT TRBV, TRBD and TRBJ reference genes, and CDR3 was defined following IMGT. Any clonotype with a frequency above 0.1% was counted as a highly expanded clone. Repertoire diversity was measured by Shannon entropy, and V-J evenness by the Gini coefficient. A clonotype found in more than one individual was treated as public. TCRdb applied fastp at Q25 and MiXCR to the public reads, then kept only in-frame beta chains. For every CDR3 protein sequence, its rows merge into one entry that carries the most common genes and DNA. The V and J calls shown here were made by TCRdb, not taken from the authors' results. Counted in this sample were 500,000 or so distinct CDR3 sequences; 12% to 15% of them appeared once. Together, the top ten hold roughly 18% of the sample.

Results and caveats for the whole study, not just this receptor: Compared with newly diagnosed patients, patients with persistent Graves' disease had lower TCR Shannon entropy and fewer highly expanded clones, which suggests clonal expansion. TRBV28, TRBJ1-2 and TRBJ2-5 were preferentially used in persistent disease, while TRBV20-1 and TRBJ2-1 were favored in newly diagnosed disease. The authors acknowledged the small sample size as a limitation that may reduce accuracy. Only peripheral blood was studied, because thyroid tissue, the primary lesion, was inaccessible. Sequencing and analysis were restricted to the TCR beta chain. Patients with persistent disease shared more public clonotypes (around 3,000) than newly diagnosed patients did (approximately 970).

This clonotype was recorded at least ten times. Its cognate antigen has yet to be identified. Base qualities were left out, and no much larger clone turns up one base away. These same records also appear under a second study, on T cells in Graves' hyperthyroidism and ophthalmopathy. That second report states: Graves' hyperthyroidism was defined as stable when no progression to ophthalmopathy occurred over 18 months of follow-up. Hyperthyroidism patients were newly diagnosed, with disease duration under 2 months, and aged 18 to 65 years. Patients with uncontrolled infections, other autoimmune diseases, pregnancy or lactation were excluded. Diagnoses were established on the basis of clinical symptoms, serum thyroxine and TRAb, thyroid ultrasound, and orbital computed tomography. For the first round of RT-PCR on the TCR CDR3, the HTBI primer set was used together with the Qiagen OneStep RT-PCR kit. Most expanded thyroid clonotypes (frequency above 0.001) were also detected in blood, a finding suggesting that blood repertoires may reflect thyroid immune responses. Ophthalmopathy was separated from stable hyperthyroidism by a 13 V-J signature model, with around 90% sensitivity and approximately 84% specificity obtained in cross-validation and 80%/75% obtained in testing. During validation, the model predicted progression to ophthalmopathy a median of approximately six months ahead of onset, with approximately 70% sensitivity and under 85% specificity. A discovery cohort of roughly 100 patients, about 44 with Graves' ophthalmopathy and about 58 with stable Graves' hyperthyroidism, was used to find distinguishing TCR V-J signatures. An independent validation cohort of some 18 hyperthyroidism patients and about 16 patients who later progressed to ophthalmopathy tested prospective prediction of ophthalmopathy. For training and testing, the 100 or so patients in the discovery cohort were randomly divided in a 7:3 ratio. Thyroid tissue and blood T-cell repertoires from six Graves' hyperthyroidism patients were also compared in the study. After blood sampling, hyperthyroidism patients were treated with methimazole at a starting dose of 30 mg daily, and ophthalmopathy patients were treated with high-dose intravenous methylprednisolone. The libraries were constructed in a second round of multiplex PCR and then size-selected and purified. Libraries were sequenced paired-end with 100 bp reads on an Illumina HiSeq2000. SOAPnuke was used to process the raw data, throwing out any read that contained adapters or uncalled bases, had a mean Phred below 15, or lacked an exact constant-primer or identifier match. High-quality paired reads were merged using COPE v1.2.5, and each unique nucleotide sequence was defined as a clonotype. MiTCR v1.1 was used to align clonotypes to the IMGT TRBV, TRBD and TRBJ reference segments. Only V-J combinations with frequency above 0.0001, covering about 99% of repertoires, were analysed. The TCS score was defined as the ratio of F50 (clonal expansion) to E x V (chaos), calculated using BLOSUM62-based TCRdist between CDR3 peptides within each V-J. Welch's t-statistics and random forest reduced approximately 520 V-J features to about 13, which were used in a naive Bayes classifier (R e1071). Sample size was not statistically predetermined, and blinding of investigators to group allocation was not performed. The paper describes TCR Vbeta CDR3 sequencing of 120 to 150 peripheral blood samples, made up of 40 to 45 ophthalmopathy patients, roughly 75 hyperthyroidism patients and roughly 17 progressor patients.

The chain was built from TRBV7-2 and TRBJ1-2; the D gene is perhaps TRBD1, from 5 matching bases. The sample in question was peripheral blood mononuclear cells (PBMCs), obtained at new diagnosis, from a patient treated with antithyroid drugs. The receptor comes from a woman between 50 and 59 years old with Graves disease. Donor details come from another sample of the same person, matched by shared clones. CDR3 sequence: CASSLVQGLNYGYTF. The nucleotides are TGTGCCAGCAGCTTAGTGCAGGGTTTAAATTATGGCTACACCTTC.